This TCR beta chain appears in the sequencing data of a study of shared clonotypes between healthy human individuals. Generated by immunoSEQ multiplex PCR, the TCRdb table keeps only in-frame clones and is missing some. The table records some 470,000 clones, 75% to 85% of them present only once. Germline V gene sequence: CDR1 SGHNT, CDR2 YYREEE (reference sequence). The CDR3 totals 14 residues. J was trimmed by 9 bases and V by 4 bases; bases with no gene match: 4. V usage is TRBV5-4 and J usage is TRBJ1-6, with 10 bases matching TRBD1. The specimen sequenced was PBMCs. The sequence derives from a woman in her 40s in good health. Some clones in this sample may be carry-over from other donors' samples. Written as DNA, the CDR3 is TGTGCCAGCAGCCGGACAGGGGGTGGTTCACCCCTCCACTTT. As protein: CASSRTGGGSPLHF.